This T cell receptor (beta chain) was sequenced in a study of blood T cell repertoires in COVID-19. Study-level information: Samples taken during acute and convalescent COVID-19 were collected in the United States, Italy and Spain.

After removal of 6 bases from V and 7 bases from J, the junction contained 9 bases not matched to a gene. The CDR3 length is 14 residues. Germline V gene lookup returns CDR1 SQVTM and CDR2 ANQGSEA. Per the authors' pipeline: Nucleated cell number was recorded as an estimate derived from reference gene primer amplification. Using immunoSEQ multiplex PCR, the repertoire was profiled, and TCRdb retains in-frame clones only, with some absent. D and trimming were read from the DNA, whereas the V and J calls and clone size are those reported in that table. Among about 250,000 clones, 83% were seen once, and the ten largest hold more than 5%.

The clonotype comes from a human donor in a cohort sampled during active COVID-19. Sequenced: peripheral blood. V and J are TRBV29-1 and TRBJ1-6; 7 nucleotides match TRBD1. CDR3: CSVASDRDNSPLHF. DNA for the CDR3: TGCAGCGTCGCATCTGACAGGGACAATTCACCCCTCCACTTT.